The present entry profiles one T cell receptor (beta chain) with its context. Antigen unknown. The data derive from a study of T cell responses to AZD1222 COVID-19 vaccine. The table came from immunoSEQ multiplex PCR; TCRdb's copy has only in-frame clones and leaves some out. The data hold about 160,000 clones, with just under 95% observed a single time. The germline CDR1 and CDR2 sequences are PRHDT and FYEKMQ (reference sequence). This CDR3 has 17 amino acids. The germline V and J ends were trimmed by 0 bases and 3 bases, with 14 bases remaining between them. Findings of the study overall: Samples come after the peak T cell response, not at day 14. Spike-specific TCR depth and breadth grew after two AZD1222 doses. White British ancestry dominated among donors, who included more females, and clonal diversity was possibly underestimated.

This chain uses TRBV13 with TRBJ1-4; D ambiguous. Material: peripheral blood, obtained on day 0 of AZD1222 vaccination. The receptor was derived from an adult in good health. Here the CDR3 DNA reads TGTGCCAGCAGCTTAGGCCAAGGAGTCCCGGCTAATGAAAAACTGTTTTTT. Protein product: CASSLGQGVPANEKLFF.